This T cell receptor (beta chain) was identified in a study of T-cell reconstitution after alpha-beta-depleted transplantation in children. Germline V gene lookup returns CDR1 SEHNR and CDR2 FQNEAQ (reference sequence). The CDR3 spans 15 residues. V gave up 5 bases and J gave up 3 bases; unmatched junction bases: 6. Construction of the TCRbeta library involved unique molecular identifiers. MiXCR, run by TCRdb on the PCR reads, gives a single entry per CDR3 protein. The sample has about 150,000 distinct CDR3 sequences, 7.5% to 9% seen once. Study-wide results and limits: After transplant, at about two months, alpha-beta T cells were reportedly derived from several hundred expanded graft clones. Recipient T cells and thymic progenitors that survived were the source of the high TCRbeta diversity seen at day 60 in some patients. After one year, T-cell counts and TCRbeta diversity mostly came from new T cells.

This clonotype occurred many times. The antigen is undetermined. Here the sequenced sample was PBMCs, mostly from graft donor cells, taken 180 days after TCRalphabeta/CD19-depleted stem cell transplant. This chain links TRBV7-9 with TRBJ1-1; 10 bases are shared with TRBD1. This clonotype was obtained from a female patient aged 2-15 years who had a stem cell transplant for congenital amegakaryocytic thrombocytopenia, so the T cells may come from the graft donor. The CDR3 region has the DNA TGTGCCAGCAGCCAGACAGGGGGCTTGTACACTGAAGCTTTCTTT. Its protein is CASSQTGGLYTEAFF.